This TCR beta chain was obtained from a study of cytomegalovirus exposure and HLA in healthy donors. The CDR3 runs to 13 residues. The V and J ends lost 10 bases and 0 bases respectively, with 12 bases between them. Germline-derived CDR1 and CDR2 are MNHEY and SVGAGI. Use of 60 Vbeta and 13 Jbeta primers characterized the PCR. The data were produced by immunoSEQ multiplex PCR, yet TCRdb's version contains in-frame clones alone and is incomplete. The table includes over 100,000 clones, 75% to 90% detected once. Sequencing was performed on PBMCs. The receptor comes from a woman aged 45 to 65 in good health and CMV-seropositive. The chain links TRBV6-5 to TRBJ1-1; TRBD1 might be the D (6 bases). Here the CDR3 reads CATTGQLNTEAFF. CDR3 in DNA: TGTGCCACTACCGGACAGCTGAACACTGAAGCTTTCTTT.